Listed below are T cell receptor beta chains from one sample, sequenced in a study of molecular identifiers for immune sequencing clone quantification. Each CDR3 protein is one row after TCRdb ran MiXCR on the PCR reads. This table holds around 100,000 distinct CDR3 sequences, 35% to 40% found once. The sample comprised naive CD8+ T cells from blood, with Jurkat cell RNA spiked in. These TCRs come from a human donor in good health. Some libraries in this study had Jurkat cell RNA spiked in. Both conserved end residues are part of each CDR3. D genes are given only for firm matches. The listing skips clone size in some rows; elsewhere it reads once, few, many or a size class.

>.|TRBJ2-1|TRBV13|.
TGTGCCAGCAGCCCCGGGGATGAGCAGTTCTTC
CASSPGDEQFF
>.|TRBJ1-1|TRBV11-1|.
TGTGCCAGCAGCCCGCCCAGGGTCGGATCCACTGAAGCTTTCTTT
CASSPPRVGSTEAFF
>.|TRBJ2-2|TRBV27|.
TGTGCCAGCAGTGCAGGGGGGACCGGGGAGCTGTTTTTT
CASSAGGTGELFF
>.|TRBJ2-2|TRBV25-1|.
TGTGCCGGCAGTGAACCTCATACAGGTCTTTCCGGGGAGCTGTTTTTT
CAGSEPHTGLSGELFF
>many|TRBJ2-3|TRBV7-9|.
TGTGCCAGCAGCTTAGTCAGGGGCGACTTCAATACGCAGTATTTT
CASSLVRGDFNTQYF
>many|TRBJ2-7|TRBV7-8|TRBD1
TGTGCCAGCAGCGCCCCGGACAGGGGAAGGTACGAGCAGTACTTC
CASSAPDRGRYEQYF
>many|TRBJ1-5|TRBV7-8|.
TGTGCCAGCAGCCGAAACCGCTTGGGGTACGGTCAGCCCCAGCATTTT
CASSRNRLGYGQPQHF
>.|TRBJ2-5|TRBV20-1|TRBD1
TGCAGTGCTAGCCCGGACAGGGAAGAGACCCAGTACTTC
CSASPDREETQYF
>.|TRBJ1-5|TRBV29-1|TRBD1
TGCAGCGTTGTACGGCCGACAGGGTGGGGTCAACCCCAGCATTTT
CSVVRPTGWGQPQHF
>few|TRBJ2-2|TRBV9|TRBD2
TGTGCCTCCTGTTGTCTAGCGGGCCACACCGGGGAGCTGTTTTTT
CASCCLAGHTGELFF
>few|TRBJ2-7|TRBV28|TRBD1
TGTGCCAGCAGTTTATGGGCAGGGGGTATCTACGAGCAGTACTTC
CASSLWAGGIYEQYF
>few|TRBJ2-3|TRBV6-2/TRBV6-3|.
TGTGCCAGCAGTCCTACGTGGGGCACAGATACGCAGTATTTT
CASSPTWGTDTQYF
>many|TRBJ1-6|TRBV5-1|.
TGCGCCAGCAGCTCCGGACTGAATTCACCCCTCCACTTT
CASSSGLNSPLHF
>few|TRBJ2-3|TRBV19|.
TGTGCCAGTAGTATAGAGACAGGTCCTAGCACAGATACGCAGTATTTT
CASSIETGPSTDTQYF
>few|TRBJ1-1|TRBV4-1|.
TGCGCCAGCAGCCAAGACAACCTTGGGCGGACTGAAGCTTTCTTT
CASSQDNLGRTEAFF
>many|TRBJ1-1|TRBV5-1|TRBD1
TGCGCCAGCACCTTAGGGACAGGGGCTGAAGCTTTCTTT
CASTLGTGAEAFF
>many|TRBJ2-7|TRBV4-2|.
TGTGCCAGCAGCCAAGAACCTAGCGCGGAGCAGTACTTC
CASSQEPSAEQYF
>.|TRBJ2-7|TRBV12-3/TRBV12-4|TRBD1
TGTGCCAGCAGTATAGGGGGCGGCTACGAGCAGTACTTC
CASSIGGGYEQYF
>many|TRBJ2-5|TRBV13|.
TGTGCCAGCAGCTTAGAACAGTACCAAGAGACCCAGTACTTC
CASSLEQYQETQYF
>few|TRBJ2-7|TRBV27|.
TGTGCCAGCAGTTTGTCGACTACGACCGAGCAGTACTTC
CASSLSTTTEQYF
>.|TRBJ1-5|TRBV28|.
TGTGCCAGCAGTTTAGCTGTAAATCAGCCCCAGCATTTT
CASSLAVNQPQHF
>few|TRBJ2-5|TRBV20-1|.
TGCAGTGCTAGAGATCGGGGCGGAGCAAGGGCCCAGTACTTC
CSARDRGGARAQYF
>many|TRBJ1-4|TRBV2|TRBD1
TGTGCCAGCAGTACAGGGGTTAATGAAAAACTGTTTTTT
CASSTGVNEKLFF
>few|TRBJ2-3|TRBV7-9|TRBD1
TGTGCCAGCAGCTTATCAGACAGGGCGGGCGCAGATACGCAGTATTTT
CASSLSDRAGADTQYF